This entry features one T cell receptor (beta chain) sequence. Its antigen is unidentified. The sample originates from a study of cytomegalovirus exposure and HLA in healthy donors. Study results and caveats: Researchers counted approximately 160 TCR beta chains as cytomegalovirus-associated. Some V segments, including TRBV6-2 and TRBV6-3, were excluded as indistinguishable. The number of N-insertions in an Asian-associated ancestry cluster was reportedly below the roughly 660-donor mean in a later analysis.

Healthy people donating bone marrow made up the donors. The PCR ran on 60 Vbeta and 13 Jbeta primers. Only in-frame clones appear in the TCRdb table, and some are missing; sequencing was by immunoSEQ multiplex PCR. Here the sample spans 180,000 or so clones, roughly 79% being singletons. V lost 7 bases to trimming and J lost 0 bases, with 9 bases between them. This CDR3 comprises 13 residues. From germline, CDR1 is MDHEN and CDR2 SYDVKM. This clonotype originated in a man aged 50-60 years in good health and CMV-seropositive. Material for sequencing was PBMCs. The chain carries TRBV28 and TRBJ1-2, with unresolved D. The CDR3 sequence: CASKQFTNYGYTF. The CDR3 DNA is TGTGCCAGCAAACAGTTCACTAACTATGGCTACACCTTC.